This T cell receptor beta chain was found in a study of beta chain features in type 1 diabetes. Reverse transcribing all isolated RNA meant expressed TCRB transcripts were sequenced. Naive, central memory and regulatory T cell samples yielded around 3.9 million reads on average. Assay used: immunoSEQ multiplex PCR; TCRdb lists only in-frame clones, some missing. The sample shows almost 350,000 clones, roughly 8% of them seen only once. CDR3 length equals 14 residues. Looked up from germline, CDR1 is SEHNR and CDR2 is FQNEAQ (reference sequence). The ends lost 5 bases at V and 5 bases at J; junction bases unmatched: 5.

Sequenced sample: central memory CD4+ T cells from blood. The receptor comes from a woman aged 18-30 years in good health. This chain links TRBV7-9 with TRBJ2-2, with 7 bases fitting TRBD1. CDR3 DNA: TGTGCCAGCAGCCTCGGACAGGCGACCGGGGAGCTGTTTTTT. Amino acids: CASSLGQATGELFF.